This TCR beta chain was sequenced during a study of blood T cells in healthy people across ages. Trimming took 4 bases from V and 3 from J; bases not matched to a gene: 2. Per germline, CDR1 SQVTM and CDR2 ANQGSEA. The CDR3 consists of 13 residues. With a J-beta primer mix and a sample-barcoded 5' primer, a second PCR ran roughly 7 to 11 cycles. Individual samples furnished no less than 2.5 million CDR3-containing paired-end reads apiece. TCRdb analysed the 5' RACE reads with MiXCR anew, one entry per CDR3 protein. The repertoire consists of some 850,000 distinct CDR3 sequences, with about 26% occurring once and the leading ten covering roughly 3.1%. The data also belong to a second study, concerning T cells of mothers and their children. As reported in that work: Second-PCR amplification with M1S added sample barcodes and 2-4 random nucleotides. Slightly higher, non-significant overlap characterized related mother-child pairs relative to unrelated pairs.

The clonotype was recovered from a boy younger than 18 in good health. The sequenced sample was blood. The V call is TRBV29-1, the J call TRBJ2-2; 7 bases are a match to TRBD2. CDR3 DNA sequence: TGCAGCGTTGGACTAGCCGACACCGGGGAGCTGTTTTTT. It encodes CSVGLADTGELFF.